These 18 T cell receptor beta chains originate from one sample sequenced in a study of cytomegalovirus exposure and HLA in healthy donors. The PCR was carried out with 60 Vbeta primers and 13 Jbeta primers. Repertoires were generated with immunoSEQ multiplex PCR, while TCRdb's copy carries only in-frame clones and drops some. The table lists some 41,000 clones, 60% to 75% of them singletons. Sequenced material: PBMCs. Receptor source: a man in his forties in good health and CMV-seronegative.

This chain connects TRBV2 to TRBJ2-1; 8 bases agree with TRBD2. The J segment lost 3 bases and the V segment lost 9 bases, leaving 16 bases of the junction unmatched. The CDR3 has 17 residues. Germline-derived CDR1 and CDR2 are SNHLY and FYNNEI. The CDR3 is CASTFGRGGLLYNEQFF. CDR3 nucleotide sequence: TGTGCCAGTACATTTGGCCGGGGGGGCCTACTCTACAATGAGCAGTTCTTC. Supplemented by reference TRBV2 and TRBJ2-1, the full variable domain reads EPEVTQTPSHQVTQMGQEVILRCVPISNHLYFYWYRQILGQKVEFLVSFYNNEISEKSEIFDDQFSVERPDGSNFTLKIRSTKLEDSAMYFCASTFGRGGLLYNEQFFGPGTRLTVL.

This clone was recorded once. The V gene is TRBV4-2, the J gene TRBJ2-5; TRBD1 might be the D (5 bases). The CDR3 has 15 amino acids. V lost 1 base and J 5 bases, leaving 14 bases between the germline ends. CDR1 is LGHNA, CDR2 YNFKEQ, per germline. CDR3 protein: CASSQGGRRVETQYF. CDR3 nucleotide sequence: TGTGCCAGCAGCCAAGGGGGCAGACGAGTGGAGACCCAGTACTTC.

The chain employs TRBV28 and TRBJ1-1, with 9 nucleotides matching TRBD1. The CDR3 contains 15 residues. The V and J ends lost 6 bases and 6 bases, in that order; junction bases with no gene match: 11. Germline lookup yields CDR1 MDHEN and CDR2 SYDVKM. The CDR3 region has the DNA TGTGCCAGCAGACAATCCGGGACAGGGCGGGCTGAAGCTTTCTTT. Protein product: CASRQSGTGRAEAFF. The variable domain in full, with the rest retrieved from reference TRBV28 and TRBJ1-1, is DVKVTQSSRYLVKRTGEKVFLECVQDMDHENMFWYRQDPGLGLRLIYFSYDVKMKEKGDIPEGYSVSREKKERFSLILESASTNQTSMYLCASRQSGTGRAEAFFGQGTRLTVV.

The chain uses TRBV7-2 and TRBJ2-7; 8 bases line up with TRBD2. V lost 2 bases to trimming and J lost 1 base; unmatched junction nucleotides: 4. The CDR3 loop spans 15 amino acids. Germline V gene data show CDR1 as SGHTA and CDR2 as FQGNSA. In nucleotides, the CDR3 is TGTGCCAGCAGCTTAAAGCGGGGGCCGTCCTACGAGCAGTACTTC. Translation gives CASSLKRGPSYEQYF.

V gene TRBV9 combines with J gene TRBJ1-2, with TRBD1 matching over 9 bases. The CDR3 loop spans 16 amino acids. The junction had 10 bases not matched to a gene; V was cut back by 3 bases and J by 4 bases. Germline V gene sequence: CDR1 SGDLS, CDR2 YYNGEE. The CDR3 loop is CASSASTRTGAYGYTF. For the CDR3, the DNA is TGTGCCAGCAGCGCCTCGACCCGGACAGGGGCCTATGGCTACACCTTC.

V and J are TRBV7-8 and TRBJ2-1; 9 nucleotides match TRBD2. J gave up 7 bases and V 4 bases, and 14 bases lay outside the gene matches. The CDR3 length is 17 residues. Per germline, CDR1 SGHVS and CDR2 FQNEAQ. CDR3 sequence (DNA): TGTGCCAGCAGCTGGTTTGAGGCGGGAGGGTTAGGGAATGAGCAGTTCTTC. Protein sequence: CASSWFEAGGLGNEQFF.

This chain joins TRBV14 and TRBJ1-1; 8 bases map to TRBD1. CDR3 length: 13 residues. The trim removed 6 bases at V and 3 bases at J, leaving 3 bases unmatched. Germline loops: CDR1 SGHDN, CDR2 FVKESK. In DNA, the CDR3 is TGTGCCAGCAGTACGACAGGGGACACTGAAGCTTTCTTT. Translated: CASSTTGDTEAFF. Complete variable domain (other parts from reference TRBV14 and TRBJ1-1): EAGVTQFPSHSVIEKGQTVTLRCDPISGHDNLYWYRRVMGKEIKFLLHFVKESKQDESGMPNNRFLAERTGGTYSTLKVQPAELEDSGVYFCASSTTGDTEAFFGQGTRLTVV.

The V gene is TRBV7-8, the J gene TRBJ2-7, with 9 bases aligning to TRBD2. From germline, CDR1 is SGHVS and CDR2 FQNEAQ. After removal of 0 bases from V and 7 bases from J, the junction contained 4 bases not matched to a gene. The CDR3 length is 14 residues. The CDR3 region has the DNA TGTGCCAGCAGCTTAGCGGGACTAGCAGGGGAGCAGTACTTC. Translated: CASSLAGLAGEQYF.

The CDR3 coding sequence is TGTGCCAGCAGTTACTCAGTAGAGCAAGAAGCTTTCTTT. It encodes CASSYSVEQEAFF. This chain joins TRBV6-6 and TRBJ1-1; D is undetermined. The CDR3 loop spans 13 amino acids. With 0 bases removed from V and 8 bases from J, the gap between germline ends came to 10 bases. CDR1 is MNHNY, CDR2 SVGAGI, per germline (reference sequence).

This clone occurred once. The J gene is TRBJ1-2, the V gene TRBV6-5; 11 bases agree with TRBD1. After removal of 6 bases from V and 8 bases from J, the junction contained 11 bases not matched to a gene. Germline V gene data show CDR1 as MNHEY and CDR2 as SVGAGI. This CDR3 spans 15 amino acids. The CDR3 spells CASRSLGQGALGYTF. The CDR3 bases are TGTGCCAGCAGATCACTAGGACAGGGGGCTTTGGGCTACACCTTC.

The V and J genes are TRBV5-1 and TRBJ1-6; no definite D call. The germline V gene has CDR1 SGHRS and CDR2 YFSETQ. This CDR3 is built from 14 residues. The germline V and J ends were trimmed by 1 base and 7 bases, with 9 bases remaining between them. CDR3 protein: CASSLQWENSPLHF. CDR3 coding DNA: TGCGCCAGCAGCTTGCAATGGGAGAATTCACCCCTCCACTTT.

Only a few counts were recorded for this clone. This sequence joins TRBV6-5 and TRBJ2-7; 12 nucleotides line up with TRBD1. The germline CDR1 and CDR2 sequences are MNHEY and SVGAGI. CDR3 length: 14 amino acids. V was clipped by 8 bases and J by 5 bases; unmatched bases: 7. The CDR3 here is CASQRDRGLNEQYF. The CDR3 bases are TGTGCCAGCCAACGGGACAGGGGGCTTAACGAGCAGTACTTC.

The gene calls are TRBV7-3 and TRBJ1-2; 7 bases are a match to TRBD1. Germline V CDR1 and CDR2: SGHTA, FQGTGA. J was trimmed by 8 bases and V by 5 bases; bases with no gene match: 8. This CDR3 is 13 amino acids long. The DNA of the CDR3 is TGTGCCAGCAGCGCGACAGGGAACGGAGGCTACACCTTC. Translation gives CASSATGNGGYTF.

The genes are TRBV7-2 and TRBJ2-1; TRBD1 matches at 8 bases. The CDR3 has 14 residues. V was pared by 3 bases and J by 5 bases, with 3 bases of the junction left unmatched. CDR1 and CDR2 from the germline V gene are SGHTA and FQGNSA. The CDR3 region is CASSLDRVDNEQFF. The CDR3 coding sequence is TGTGCCAGCAGCTTGGACAGGGTGGACAATGAGCAGTTCTTC.

This sequence joins TRBV7-9 and TRBJ2-7; tentatively, D is TRBD1 (5 bases). The germline V gene has CDR1 SEHNR and CDR2 FQNEAQ (reference sequence). CDR3 size: 13 residues. V gave up 7 bases and J gave up 5 bases, with 15 bases separating them. The CDR3 DNA reads as TGTGCCAGCAACAAGGACACTACTGACGAGCAGTACTTC. Translated, it gives CASNKDTTDEQYF.

J is TRBJ1-2 and V is TRBV28, with D possibly TRBD1 on 5 matching bases. The CDR3 contains 13 residues. The germline CDR1 and CDR2 sequences are MDHEN and SYDVKM. V was clipped by 6 bases and J by 0 bases, with 8 bases between them. CDR3 in DNA: TGTGCCAGCAGGGGGCCCTCTAACTATGGCTACACCTTC. Protein product: CASRGPSNYGYTF.

The chain is built from TRBV30 and TRBJ1-2; D gene uncertain. CDR1 and CDR2 from the germline V gene are GTSNPN and SVGIG (reference sequence). The CDR3 has 15 residues. Trimming cost V 1 base and J 0 bases, with 12 bases left between them. This CDR3 is CAWSESGTSNYGYTF. The CDR3 DNA reads TGTGCCTGGAGTGAATCGGGAACCTCTAACTATGGCTACACCTTC.

V and J are TRBV15 and TRBJ2-2; 12 nucleotides match TRBD2. Germline V gene data show CDR1 as LNHNV and CDR2 as YYDKDF (reference sequence). The V segment lost 3 bases and the J segment 3 bases; nucleotides outside the gene matches: 5. The CDR3 has 17 residues. This CDR3 reads CATSSPLAGGHTGELFF. CDR3 coding DNA: TGTGCCACCAGCAGCCCTCTAGCGGGGGGGCACACCGGGGAGCTGTTTTTT.